The clone carrying this TCR beta chain was seen a few times. These data originate in a study of T cells in Graves' hyperthyroidism and ophthalmopathy. Template material for amplifying TCR beta CDR3 regions consisted of RNA transcripts. HTBI primers were employed in a first-round RT-PCR of the TCR CDR3. TCRdb ran MiXCR on the multiplex PCR reads and lists one entry per CDR3 protein. The table shows roughly 290,000 distinct CDR3 sequences, with around 15% occurring only once. Trimming took 0 bases from V and 8 from J; bases not matched to a gene: 5. Germline V CDR1 and CDR2: SGDLS, YYNGEE. This CDR3 contains 14 residues.

The chain recombines TRBV9 with TRBJ2-3; 8 positions match TRBD1. The sample was blood. This receptor was taken from a woman aged 60-75 years with Graves' ophthalmopathy. The CDR3 reads CASSVDQGASTQYF. CDR3 DNA: TGTGCCAGCAGCGTAGATCAGGGGGCGAGTACGCAGTATTTT.